This TCR beta chain was profiled in a study of T cells expressing NK-cell markers. The CDR3 covers 13 residues. Per the germline V gene, CDR1 is SGDLS and CDR2 is YYNGEE. Regarding this clonotype: Antigen: not known.

Notes on the study in general: Similarly, these clonotypes led the CD3+CD56-NKG2C+ fraction as well in a few donors. Whether expanded NKG2C+ T cell clones were HCMV-specific remained unclear.

No DNA is given; TCRdb re-called the 5' RACE reads and lists each CDR3 protein once. This listing includes 400,000 to 500,000 distinct CDR3 sequences. The chain carries TRBV9 and TRBJ2-7; TCRdb proposes TRBD1, but this gene call is untestable without DNA. The sequence was obtained from a woman aged 18 to 75 in good health. Sequenced sample: blood T cells: a sorted CD56 or NKG2C T cell subset, CD4+ or CD8+ T cells, or bulk PBMC T cells (not recorded which). CDR3: CASSVGRTAEQYF.